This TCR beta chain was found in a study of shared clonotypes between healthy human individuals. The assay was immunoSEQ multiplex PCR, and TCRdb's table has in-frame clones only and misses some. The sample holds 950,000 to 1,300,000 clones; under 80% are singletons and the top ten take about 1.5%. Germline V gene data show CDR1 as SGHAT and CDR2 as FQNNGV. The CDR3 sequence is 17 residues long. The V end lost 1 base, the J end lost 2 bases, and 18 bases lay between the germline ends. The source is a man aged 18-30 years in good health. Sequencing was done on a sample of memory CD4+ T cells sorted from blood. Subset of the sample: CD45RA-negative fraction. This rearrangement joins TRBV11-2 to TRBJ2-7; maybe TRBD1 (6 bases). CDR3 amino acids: CASSLGQGNWKPYEQYF. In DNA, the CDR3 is TGTGCCAGCAGCTTAGGTCAGGGGAACTGGAAACCCTACGAGCAGTACTTC.